Described below is a single T cell receptor beta chain sequence and its context. The CDR3 runs to 16 residues. Germline V gene sequence: CDR1 SGHVS, CDR2 FNYEAQ. V was trimmed by 5 bases and J by 4 bases, leaving 19 bases between them. This sample is part of a study of Tregs in tolerant kidney transplant recipients. The method was immunoSEQ multiplex PCR; TCRdb's version includes in-frame clones alone and lacks a portion of them. The sample includes about 64,000 clones, about 87% of them seen just once. Mixed chimerism was transient after nonmyeloablative marrow transplants from related graft donors. This receptor was identified in a human patient who received a combined kidney and bone marrow transplant. Certain T cells may be donor cells from the graft. The sequencing used CD4+ T cells from blood (PBMCs), collected 6 months after the transplant. This rearrangement joins TRBV7-6 to TRBJ2-3, with D possibly TRBD1 on 9 matching bases. The CDR3 here is CASSAGQGTSADTQYF. As DNA, the CDR3 is TGTGCCAGCAGCGCCGGACAGGGGACTAGTGCAGATACGCAGTATTTT.